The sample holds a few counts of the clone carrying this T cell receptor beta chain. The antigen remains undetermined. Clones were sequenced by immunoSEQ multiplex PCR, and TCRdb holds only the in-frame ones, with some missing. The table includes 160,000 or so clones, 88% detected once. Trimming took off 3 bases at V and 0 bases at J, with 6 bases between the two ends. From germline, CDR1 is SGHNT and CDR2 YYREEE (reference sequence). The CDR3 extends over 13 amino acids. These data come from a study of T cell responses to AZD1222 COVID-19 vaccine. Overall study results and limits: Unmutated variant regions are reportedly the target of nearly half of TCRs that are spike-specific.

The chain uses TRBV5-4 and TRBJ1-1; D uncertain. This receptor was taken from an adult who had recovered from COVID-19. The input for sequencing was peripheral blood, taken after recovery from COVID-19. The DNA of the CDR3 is TGTGCCAGCAGCTCCTGGATGAACACTGAAGCTTTCTTT. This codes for CASSSWMNTEAFF.